This T cell receptor (beta chain) was captured by sequencing in a study of shared clonotypes between healthy human individuals. The CDR3 spans 12 residues. V lost 2 bases and J lost 7, with 5 bases in between. Per germline, CDR1 SSHAT and CDR2 FNYEAQ (reference sequence). Selected positively for CCR7 and CD45RO-negative, naive CD8 cells excluded terminally differentiated effector memory CD45RA+ cells. Method: immunoSEQ multiplex PCR; TCRdb's copy keeps in-frame clones and lacks some. The sample carries about 680,000 clones, roughly nine tenths recorded once. This TCR was recovered from a man aged 25-45 years in good health. The sample consisted of naive CD8+ T cells sorted from blood. The J gene is TRBJ2-2, the V gene TRBV7-7; D unresolved. CDR3 nucleotide sequence: TGTGCCAGCAGCTTAAAGAACGGGGAGCTGTTTTTT. Encoded protein: CASSLKNGELFF.